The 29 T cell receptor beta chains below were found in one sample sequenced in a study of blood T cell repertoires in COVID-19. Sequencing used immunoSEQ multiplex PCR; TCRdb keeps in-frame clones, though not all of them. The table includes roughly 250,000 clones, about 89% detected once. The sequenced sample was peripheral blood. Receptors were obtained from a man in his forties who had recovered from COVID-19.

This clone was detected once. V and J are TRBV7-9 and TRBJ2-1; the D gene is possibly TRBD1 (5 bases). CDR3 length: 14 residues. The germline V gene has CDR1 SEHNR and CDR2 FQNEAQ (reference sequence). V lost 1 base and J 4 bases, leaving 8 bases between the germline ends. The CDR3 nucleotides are TGTGCCAGCAGCTTAGAGGGGCTGTACAATGAGCAGTTCTTC. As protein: CASSLEGLYNEQFF.

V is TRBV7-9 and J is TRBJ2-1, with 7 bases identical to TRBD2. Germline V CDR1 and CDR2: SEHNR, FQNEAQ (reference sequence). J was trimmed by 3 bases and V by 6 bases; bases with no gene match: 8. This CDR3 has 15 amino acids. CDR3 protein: CASRGSGVIYNEQFF. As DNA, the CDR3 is TGTGCCAGCAGGGGAAGCGGGGTAATCTACAATGAGCAGTTCTTC.

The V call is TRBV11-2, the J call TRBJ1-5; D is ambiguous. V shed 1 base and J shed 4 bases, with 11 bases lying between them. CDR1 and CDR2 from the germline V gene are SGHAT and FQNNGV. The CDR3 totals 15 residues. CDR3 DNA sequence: TGTGCCAGCAGCTTAGGGCCACAGCTTAATCAGCCCCAGCATTTT. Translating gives CASSLGPQLNQPQHF.

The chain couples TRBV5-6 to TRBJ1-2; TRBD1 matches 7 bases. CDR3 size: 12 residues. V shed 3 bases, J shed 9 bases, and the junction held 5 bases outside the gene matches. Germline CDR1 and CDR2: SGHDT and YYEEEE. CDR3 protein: CASSSDRVRYTF. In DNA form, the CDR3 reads TGTGCCAGCAGCTCTGACAGGGTACGCTACACCTTC.

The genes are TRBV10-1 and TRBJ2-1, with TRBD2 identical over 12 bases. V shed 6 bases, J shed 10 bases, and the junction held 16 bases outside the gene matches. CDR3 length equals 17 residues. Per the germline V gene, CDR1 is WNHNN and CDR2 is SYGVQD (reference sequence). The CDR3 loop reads CASSGPSLAGGLGEQFF. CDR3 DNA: TGCGCCAGCAGCGGACCCAGCCTAGCGGGGGGGCTAGGGGAGCAGTTCTTC.

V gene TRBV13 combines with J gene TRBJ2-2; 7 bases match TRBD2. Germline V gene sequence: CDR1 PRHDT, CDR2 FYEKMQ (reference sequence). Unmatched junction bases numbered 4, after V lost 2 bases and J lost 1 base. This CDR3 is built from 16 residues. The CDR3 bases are TGTGCCAGCAGCTTAAGGGACTACGTGAACACCGGGGAGCTGTTTTTT. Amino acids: CASSLRDYVNTGELFF.

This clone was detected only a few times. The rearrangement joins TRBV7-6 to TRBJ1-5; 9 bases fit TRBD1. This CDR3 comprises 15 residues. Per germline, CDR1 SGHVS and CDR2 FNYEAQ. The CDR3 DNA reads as TGTGCTTCTCCAAGGGACAGGGTGGTTTGTCAGCCCCAGCATTTT. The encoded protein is CASPRDRVVCQPQHF.

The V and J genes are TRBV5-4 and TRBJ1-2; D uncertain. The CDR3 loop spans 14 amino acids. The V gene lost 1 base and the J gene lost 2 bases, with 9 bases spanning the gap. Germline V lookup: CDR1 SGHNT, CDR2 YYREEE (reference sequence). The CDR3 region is CASSLPPGNYGYTF. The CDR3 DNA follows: TGTGCCAGCAGCTTGCCCCCGGGGAACTATGGCTACACCTTC.

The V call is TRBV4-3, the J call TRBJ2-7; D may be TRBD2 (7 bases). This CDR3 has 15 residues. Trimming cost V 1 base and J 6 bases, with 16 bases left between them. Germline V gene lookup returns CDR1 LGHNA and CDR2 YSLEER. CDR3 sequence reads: CASSQVAGALREQYF. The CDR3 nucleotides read TGCGCCAGCAGCCAAGTGGCGGGGGCCCTGCGCGAGCAGTACTTC.

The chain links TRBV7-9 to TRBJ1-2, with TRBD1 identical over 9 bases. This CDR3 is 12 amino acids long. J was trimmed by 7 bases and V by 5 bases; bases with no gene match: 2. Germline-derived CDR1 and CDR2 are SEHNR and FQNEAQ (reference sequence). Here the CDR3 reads CASSTGGPGYTF. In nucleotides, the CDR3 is TGTGCCAGCAGCACAGGGGGCCCTGGCTACACCTTC.

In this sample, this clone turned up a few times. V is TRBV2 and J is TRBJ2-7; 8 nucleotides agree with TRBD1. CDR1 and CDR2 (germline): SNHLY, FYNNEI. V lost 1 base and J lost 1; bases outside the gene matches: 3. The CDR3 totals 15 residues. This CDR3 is CASSEGGTGSYEQYF. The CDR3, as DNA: TGTGCCAGCAGTGAAGGAGGGACAGGATCCTACGAGCAGTACTTC.

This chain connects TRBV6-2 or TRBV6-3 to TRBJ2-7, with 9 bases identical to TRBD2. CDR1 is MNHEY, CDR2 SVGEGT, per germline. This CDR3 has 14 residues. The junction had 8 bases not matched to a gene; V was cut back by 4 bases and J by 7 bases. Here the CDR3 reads CASSSAGGPEEQYF. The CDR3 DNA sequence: TGTGCCAGCAGTTCGGCGGGAGGGCCGGAGGAGCAGTACTTC.

The CDR3 nucleotides are TGTGCCAGCAGCCACTCCGGGACTAGCGGGAATGAGCAGTTCTTC. This gives the protein CASSHSGTSGNEQFF. This chain uses TRBV14 with TRBJ2-1; TRBD2 agrees at 12 bases. Germline trimming cut 3 bases from V and 7 bases from J; bases unmatched to any gene: 4. The CDR3 consists of 15 residues. Germline values: CDR1 SGHDN, CDR2 FVKESK.

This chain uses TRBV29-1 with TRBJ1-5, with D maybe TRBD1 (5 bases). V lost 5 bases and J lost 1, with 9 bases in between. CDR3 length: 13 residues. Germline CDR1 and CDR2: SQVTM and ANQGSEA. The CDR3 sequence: CSVRGHSNQPQHF. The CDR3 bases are TGCAGCGTTCGCGGACACAGCAATCAGCCCCAGCATTTT.

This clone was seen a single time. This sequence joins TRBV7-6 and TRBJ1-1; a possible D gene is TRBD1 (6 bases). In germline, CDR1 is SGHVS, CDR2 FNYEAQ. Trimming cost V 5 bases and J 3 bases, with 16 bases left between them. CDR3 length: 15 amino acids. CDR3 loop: CASSLDISGDTEAFF. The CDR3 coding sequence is TGTGCCAGCAGCCTAGACATCTCAGGGGACACTGAAGCTTTCTTT. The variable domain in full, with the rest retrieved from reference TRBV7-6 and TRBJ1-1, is GAGVSQSPRYKVTKRGQDVALRCDPISGHVSLYWYRQALGQGPEFLTYFNYEAQQDKSGLPNDRFSAERPEGSISTLTIQRTEQRDSAMYRCASSLDISGDTEAFFGQGTRLTVV.

As DNA, the CDR3 is TGTGCCAGCAGTGATGGCAGGCTCAGTCAGCCCCAGCATTTT. It codes for CASSDGRLSQPQHF. The chain joins TRBV2 to TRBJ1-5; no clear D. Germline V lookup: CDR1 SNHLY, CDR2 FYNNEI. The CDR3 runs to 14 residues. Trimming took 3 bases from V and 6 from J, leaving 12 bases between them.

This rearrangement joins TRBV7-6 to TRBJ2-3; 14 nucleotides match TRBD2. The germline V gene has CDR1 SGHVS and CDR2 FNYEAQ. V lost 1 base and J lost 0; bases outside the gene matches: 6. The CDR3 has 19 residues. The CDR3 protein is CASSLGGLAGAASTDTQYF. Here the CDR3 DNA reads TGTGCCAGCAGCTTAGGGGGACTAGCGGGAGCAGCTAGCACAGATACGCAGTATTTT.

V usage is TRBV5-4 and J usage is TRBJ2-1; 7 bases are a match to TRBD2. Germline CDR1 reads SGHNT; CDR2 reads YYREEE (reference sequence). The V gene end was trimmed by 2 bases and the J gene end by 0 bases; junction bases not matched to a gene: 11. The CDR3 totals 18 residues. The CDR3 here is CASSLEFRGGSSYNEQFF. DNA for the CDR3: TGTGCCAGCAGCTTAGAGTTCAGAGGCGGGAGCTCCTACAATGAGCAGTTCTTC.

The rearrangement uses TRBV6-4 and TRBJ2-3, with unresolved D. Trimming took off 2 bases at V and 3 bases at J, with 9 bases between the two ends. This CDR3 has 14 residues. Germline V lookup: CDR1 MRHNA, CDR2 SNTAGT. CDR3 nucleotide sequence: TGTGCCAGCAGTGACAGCTATTTTACAGATACGCAGTATTTT. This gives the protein CASSDSYFTDTQYF.

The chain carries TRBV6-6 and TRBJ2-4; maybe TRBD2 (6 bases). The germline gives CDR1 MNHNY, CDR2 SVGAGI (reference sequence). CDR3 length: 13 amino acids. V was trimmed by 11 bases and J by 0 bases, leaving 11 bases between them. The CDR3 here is CAAAGLAKNIQYF. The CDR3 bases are TGTGCCGCGGCGGGACTAGCCAAAAACATTCAGTACTTC.

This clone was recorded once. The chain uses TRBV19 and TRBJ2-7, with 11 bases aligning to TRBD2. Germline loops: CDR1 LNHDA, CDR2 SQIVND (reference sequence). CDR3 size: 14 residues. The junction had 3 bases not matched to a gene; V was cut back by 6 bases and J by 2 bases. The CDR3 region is CASRSSGGPYEQYF. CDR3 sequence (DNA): TGTGCCAGTAGATCTAGCGGGGGGCCCTACGAGCAGTACTTC.

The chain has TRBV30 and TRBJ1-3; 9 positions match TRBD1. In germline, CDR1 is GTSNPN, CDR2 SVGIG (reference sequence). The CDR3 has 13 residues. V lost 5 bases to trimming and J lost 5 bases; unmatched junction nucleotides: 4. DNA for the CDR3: TGTGCCTGGGGACAGGGGACCCGAAACACCATATATTTT. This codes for CAWGQGTRNTIYF.

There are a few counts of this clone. The CDR3 loop is CASSLAASEDEQFF. The CDR3 region has the DNA TGTGCCAGCAGCTTAGCAGCTTCGGAGGATGAGCAGTTCTTC. This chain links TRBV7-2 with TRBJ2-1, with D possibly TRBD2 on 5 matching bases. V was trimmed by 0 bases and J by 8 bases, leaving 11 bases between them. The CDR3 length is 14 residues. The germline CDR1 and CDR2 sequences are SGHTA and FQGNSA.

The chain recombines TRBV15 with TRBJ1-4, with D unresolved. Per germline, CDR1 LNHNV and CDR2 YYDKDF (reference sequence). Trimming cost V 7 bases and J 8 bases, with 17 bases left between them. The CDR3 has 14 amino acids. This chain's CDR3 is CATTPRRLGEKLFF. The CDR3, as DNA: TGTGCCACCACCCCGAGGAGGTTAGGAGAAAAACTGTTTTTT.

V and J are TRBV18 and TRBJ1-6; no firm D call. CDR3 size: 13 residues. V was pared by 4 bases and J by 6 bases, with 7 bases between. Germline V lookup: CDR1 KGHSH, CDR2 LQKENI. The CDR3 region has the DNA TGTGCCAGCTCACTCGGCGGTAATTCACCCCTCCACTTT. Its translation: CASSLGGNSPLHF.

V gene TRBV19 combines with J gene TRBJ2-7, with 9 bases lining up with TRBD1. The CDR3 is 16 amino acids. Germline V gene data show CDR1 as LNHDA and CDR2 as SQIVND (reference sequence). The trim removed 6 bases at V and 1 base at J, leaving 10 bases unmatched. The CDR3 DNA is TGTGCCAGTAGCAGATCGACGGGACAGGGTTCCTACGAGCAGTACTTC. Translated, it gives CASSRSTGQGSYEQYF.

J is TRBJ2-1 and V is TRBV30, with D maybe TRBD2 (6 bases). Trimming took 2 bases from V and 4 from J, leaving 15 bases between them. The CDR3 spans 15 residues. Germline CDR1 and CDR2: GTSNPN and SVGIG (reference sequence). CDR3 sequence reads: CAWSSPPRGYNEQFF. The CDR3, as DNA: TGTGCCTGGAGTTCTCCACCCCGGGGGTACAATGAGCAGTTCTTC.

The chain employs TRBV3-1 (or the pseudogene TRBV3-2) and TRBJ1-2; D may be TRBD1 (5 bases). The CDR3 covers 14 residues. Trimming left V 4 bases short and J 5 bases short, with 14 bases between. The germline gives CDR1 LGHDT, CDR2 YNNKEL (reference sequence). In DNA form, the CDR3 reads TGTGCCAGCAGCCGACGACAGCCTGGGTATGGCTACACCTTC. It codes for CASSRRQPGYGYTF.

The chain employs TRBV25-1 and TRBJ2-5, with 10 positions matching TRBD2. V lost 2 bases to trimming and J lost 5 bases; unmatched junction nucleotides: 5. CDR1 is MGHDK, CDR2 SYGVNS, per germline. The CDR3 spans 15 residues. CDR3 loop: CASSELAGVRETQYF. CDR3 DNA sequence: TGTGCCAGCAGTGAACTAGCGGGAGTTCGCGAGACCCAGTACTTC.